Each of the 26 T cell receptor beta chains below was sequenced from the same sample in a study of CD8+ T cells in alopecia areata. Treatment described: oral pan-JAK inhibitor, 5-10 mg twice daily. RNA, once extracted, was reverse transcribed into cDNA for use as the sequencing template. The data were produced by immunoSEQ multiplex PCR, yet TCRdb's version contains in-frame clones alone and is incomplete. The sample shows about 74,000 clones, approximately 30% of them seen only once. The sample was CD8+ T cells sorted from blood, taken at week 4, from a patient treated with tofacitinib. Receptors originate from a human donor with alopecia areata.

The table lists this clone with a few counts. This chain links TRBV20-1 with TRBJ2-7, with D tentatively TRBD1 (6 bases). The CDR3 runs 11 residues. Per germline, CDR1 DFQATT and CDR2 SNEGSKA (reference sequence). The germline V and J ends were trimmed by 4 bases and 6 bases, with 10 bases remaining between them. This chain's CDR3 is CSANLGGEQYF. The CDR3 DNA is TGCAGTGCTAACCTAGGGGGCGAGCAGTACTTC.

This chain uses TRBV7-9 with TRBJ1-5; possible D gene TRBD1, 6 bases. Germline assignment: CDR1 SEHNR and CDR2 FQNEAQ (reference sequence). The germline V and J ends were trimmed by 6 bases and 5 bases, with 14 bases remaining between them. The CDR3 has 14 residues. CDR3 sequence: CASRGGGAHQPQHF. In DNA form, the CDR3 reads TGTGCCAGCAGGGGCGGGGGGGCGCATCAGCCCCAGCATTTT.

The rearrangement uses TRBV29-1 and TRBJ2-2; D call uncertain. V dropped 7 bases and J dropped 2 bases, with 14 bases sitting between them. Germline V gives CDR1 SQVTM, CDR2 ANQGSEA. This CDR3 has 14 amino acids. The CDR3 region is CSAEGVGNTGELFF. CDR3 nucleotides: TGCAGCGCCGAAGGCGTGGGAAACACCGGGGAGCTGTTTTTT.

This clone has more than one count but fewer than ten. CDR3 sequence: CSVGHQIYGYTF. The CDR3 DNA follows: TGCAGCGTGGGACACCAGATATATGGCTACACCTTC. V gene TRBV29-1 combines with J gene TRBJ1-2, with D maybe TRBD1 (6 bases). CDR3 length: 12 residues. Trimming removed 6 bases from V and 5 bases from J, with 13 bases in between. The germline CDR1 and CDR2 sequences are SQVTM and ANQGSEA.

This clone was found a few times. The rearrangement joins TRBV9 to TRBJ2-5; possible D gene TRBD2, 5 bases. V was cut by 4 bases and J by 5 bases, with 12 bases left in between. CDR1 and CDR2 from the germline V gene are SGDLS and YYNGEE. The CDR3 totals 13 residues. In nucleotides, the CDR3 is TGTGCCAGCAGCTCGGGGTTCATGGAGACCCAGTACTTC. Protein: CASSSGFMETQYF.

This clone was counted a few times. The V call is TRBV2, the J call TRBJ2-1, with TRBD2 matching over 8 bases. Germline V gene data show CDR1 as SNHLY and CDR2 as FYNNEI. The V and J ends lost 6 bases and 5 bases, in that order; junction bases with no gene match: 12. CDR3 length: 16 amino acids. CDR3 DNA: TGTGCCAGCAGCTCGGACCCTAGCGGGTATGACAATGAGCAGTTCTTC. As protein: CASSSDPSGYDNEQFF.

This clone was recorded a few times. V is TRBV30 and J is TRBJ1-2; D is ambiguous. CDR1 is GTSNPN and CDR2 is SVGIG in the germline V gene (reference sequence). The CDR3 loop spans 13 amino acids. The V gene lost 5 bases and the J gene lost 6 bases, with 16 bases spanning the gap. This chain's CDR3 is CAWFRGWVDGYTF. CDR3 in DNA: TGTGCCTGGTTCCGGGGATGGGTTGATGGCTACACCTTC.

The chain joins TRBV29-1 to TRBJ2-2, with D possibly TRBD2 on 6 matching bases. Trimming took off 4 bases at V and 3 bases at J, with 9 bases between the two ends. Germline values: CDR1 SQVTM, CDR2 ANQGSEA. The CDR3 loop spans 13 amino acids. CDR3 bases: TGCAGCGTTGGGGGGGTTTACACCGGGGAGCTGTTTTTT. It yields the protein CSVGGVYTGELFF.

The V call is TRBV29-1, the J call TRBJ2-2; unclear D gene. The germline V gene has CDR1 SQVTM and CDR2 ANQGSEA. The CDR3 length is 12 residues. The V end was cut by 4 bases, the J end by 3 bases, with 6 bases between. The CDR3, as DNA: TGCAGCGTTGCGCTATACACCGGGGAGCTGTTTTTT. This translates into CSVALYTGELFF.

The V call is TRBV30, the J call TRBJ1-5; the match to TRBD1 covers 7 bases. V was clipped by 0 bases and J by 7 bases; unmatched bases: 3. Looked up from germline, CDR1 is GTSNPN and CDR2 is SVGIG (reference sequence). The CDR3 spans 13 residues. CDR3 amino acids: CAWSVQGSQPQHF. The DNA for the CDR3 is TGTGCCTGGAGTGTACAGGGGTCCCAGCCCCAGCATTTT.

The DNA of the CDR3 is TGTGCCAGCAGCTTAGCGTTAGAGCAGTACTTC. Protein product: CASSLALEQYF. This sequence joins TRBV13 and TRBJ2-7; unclear D gene. This CDR3 has 11 residues. V gave up 1 base and J gave up 7 bases, with 5 bases separating them. Germline CDR1 and CDR2: PRHDT and FYEKMQ (reference sequence).

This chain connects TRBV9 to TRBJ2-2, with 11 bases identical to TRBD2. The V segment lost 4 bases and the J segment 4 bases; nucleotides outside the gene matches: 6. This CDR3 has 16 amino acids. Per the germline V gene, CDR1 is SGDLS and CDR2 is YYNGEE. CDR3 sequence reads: CASSSTSGIATGELFF. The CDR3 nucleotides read TGTGCCAGCAGCTCGACTAGCGGGATAGCCACCGGGGAGCTGTTTTTT.

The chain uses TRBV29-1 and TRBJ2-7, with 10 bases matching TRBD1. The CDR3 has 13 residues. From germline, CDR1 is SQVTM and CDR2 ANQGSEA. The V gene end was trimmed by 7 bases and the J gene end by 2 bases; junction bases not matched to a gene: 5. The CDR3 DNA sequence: TGCAGCGCCCAGGGACAGGGGACCTACGAGCAGTACTTC. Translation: CSAQGQGTYEQYF.

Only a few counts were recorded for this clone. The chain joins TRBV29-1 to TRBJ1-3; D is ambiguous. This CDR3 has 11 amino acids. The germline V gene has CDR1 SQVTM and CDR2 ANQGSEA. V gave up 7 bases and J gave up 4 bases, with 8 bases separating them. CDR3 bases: TGCAGCGCCGAAGGAGGAAACACCATATATTTT. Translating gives CSAEGGNTIYF.

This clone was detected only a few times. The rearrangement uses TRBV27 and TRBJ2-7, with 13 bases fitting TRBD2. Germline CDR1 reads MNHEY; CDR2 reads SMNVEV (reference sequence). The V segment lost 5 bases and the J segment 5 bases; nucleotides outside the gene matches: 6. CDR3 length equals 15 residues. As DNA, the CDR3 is TGTGCCAGCAGTCCACTAGCGGGAGGGCCAAACGAGCAGTACTTC. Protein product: CASSPLAGGPNEQYF.

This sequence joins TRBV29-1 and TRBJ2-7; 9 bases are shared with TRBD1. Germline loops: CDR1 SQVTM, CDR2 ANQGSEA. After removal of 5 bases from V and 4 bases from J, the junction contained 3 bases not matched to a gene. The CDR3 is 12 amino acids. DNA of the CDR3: TGCAGCGTTTTACAGGGGGCTTACGAGCAGTACTTC. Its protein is CSVLQGAYEQYF.

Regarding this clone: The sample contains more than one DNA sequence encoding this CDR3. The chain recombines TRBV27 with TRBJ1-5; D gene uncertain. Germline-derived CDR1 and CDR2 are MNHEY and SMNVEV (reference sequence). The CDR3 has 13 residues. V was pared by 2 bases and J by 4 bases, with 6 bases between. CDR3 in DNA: TGTGCCAGCAGTTTAATGGGAAATCAGCCCCAGCATTTT. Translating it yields CASSLMGNQPQHF.

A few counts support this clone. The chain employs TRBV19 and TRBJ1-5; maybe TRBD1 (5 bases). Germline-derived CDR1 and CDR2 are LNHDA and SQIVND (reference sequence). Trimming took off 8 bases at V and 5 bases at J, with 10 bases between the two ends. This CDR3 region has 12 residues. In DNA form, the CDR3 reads TGTGCCAGTGGGTGGGGGGATCAGCCCCAGCATTTT. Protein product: CASGWGDQPQHF. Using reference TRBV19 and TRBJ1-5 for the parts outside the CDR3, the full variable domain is DGGITQSPKYLFRKEGQNVTLSCEQNLNHDAMYWYRQDPGQGLRLIYYSQIVNDFQKGDIAEGYSVSREKKESFPLTVTSAQKNPTAFYLCASGWGDQPQHFGDGTRLSIL.

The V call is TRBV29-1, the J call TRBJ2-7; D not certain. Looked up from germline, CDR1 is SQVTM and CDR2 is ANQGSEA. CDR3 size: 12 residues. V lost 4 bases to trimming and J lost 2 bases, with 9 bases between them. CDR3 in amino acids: CSVVTDPYEQYF. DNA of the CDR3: TGCAGCGTTGTAACGGACCCCTACGAGCAGTACTTC.

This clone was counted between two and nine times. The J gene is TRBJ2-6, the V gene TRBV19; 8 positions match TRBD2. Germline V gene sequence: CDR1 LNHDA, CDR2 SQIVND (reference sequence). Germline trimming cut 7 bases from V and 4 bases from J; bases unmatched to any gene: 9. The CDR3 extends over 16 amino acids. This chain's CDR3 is CASITGRASGANVLTF. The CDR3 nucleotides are TGTGCCAGTATTACCGGGAGGGCTTCAGGGGCCAACGTCCTGACTTTC.

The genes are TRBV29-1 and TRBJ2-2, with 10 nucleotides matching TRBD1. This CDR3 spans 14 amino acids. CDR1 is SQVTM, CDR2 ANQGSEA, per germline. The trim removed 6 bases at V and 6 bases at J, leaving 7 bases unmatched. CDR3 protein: CSVGPGQGPGELFF. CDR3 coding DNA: TGCAGCGTGGGACCGGGACAGGGGCCCGGGGAGCTGTTTTTT.

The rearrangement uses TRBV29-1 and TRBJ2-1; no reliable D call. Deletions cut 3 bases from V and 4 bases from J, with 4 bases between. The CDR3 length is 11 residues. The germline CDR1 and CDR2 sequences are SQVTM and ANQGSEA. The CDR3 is CSVDRYNEQFF. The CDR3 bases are TGCAGCGTTGACAGATACAATGAGCAGTTCTTC.

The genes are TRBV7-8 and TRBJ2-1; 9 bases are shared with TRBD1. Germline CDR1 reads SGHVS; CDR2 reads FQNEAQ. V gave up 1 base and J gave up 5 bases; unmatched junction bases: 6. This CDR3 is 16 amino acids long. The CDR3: CASSLGRTGEDNEQFF. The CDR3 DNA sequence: TGTGCCAGCAGCTTAGGGAGGACAGGGGAGGACAATGAGCAGTTCTTC.

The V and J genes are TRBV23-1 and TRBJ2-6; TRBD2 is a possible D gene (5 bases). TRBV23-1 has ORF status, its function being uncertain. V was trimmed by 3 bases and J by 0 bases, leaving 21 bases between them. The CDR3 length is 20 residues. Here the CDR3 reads CASSHLGRRPPLSGANVLTF. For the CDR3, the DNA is TGCGCCAGCAGTCACCTCGGACGGAGGCCCCCTCTCTCTGGGGCCAACGTCCTGACTTTC.

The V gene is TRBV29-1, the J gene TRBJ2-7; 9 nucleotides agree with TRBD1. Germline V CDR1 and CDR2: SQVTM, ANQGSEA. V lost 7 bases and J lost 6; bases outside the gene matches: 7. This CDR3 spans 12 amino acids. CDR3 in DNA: TGCAGCGAGAGGACAGGGGTAGGCGAGCAGTACTTC. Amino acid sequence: CSERTGVGEQYF.

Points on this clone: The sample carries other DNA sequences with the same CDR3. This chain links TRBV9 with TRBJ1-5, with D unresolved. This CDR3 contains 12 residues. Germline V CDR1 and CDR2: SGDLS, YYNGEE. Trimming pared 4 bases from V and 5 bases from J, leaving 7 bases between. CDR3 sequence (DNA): TGTGCCAGCAGCCCCAATTATCAGCCCCAGCATTTT. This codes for CASSPNYQPQHF.